The 5 T cell receptor beta chains presented below share a single source sample, sequenced in a study of regulatory T cells in long-lasting Graves disease. Arm-PCR with iRepertoire HTBI primers amplified the CDR3 regions for these TCR beta libraries. TCRdb recomputed calls from the multiplex PCR reads with MiXCR, one row per CDR3 protein. The top ten clones hold over 7.5% of a sample with around 500,000 distinct CDR3 sequences, about 13% of them seen once. Time point: newly diagnosed GD, antithyroid drugs for less than 3 months. Generation of the TCR library employed RNA extracted from PBMCs. These data also formed part of another study, on T cells in Graves' hyperthyroidism and ophthalmopathy.

Sequenced here: peripheral blood mononuclear cells (PBMCs), sampled at new diagnosis, from a patient treated with antithyroid drugs. The origin of the receptors is a man aged 25 to 40 with Graves disease.

The sample holds a few counts of this clonotype. J is TRBJ2-3 and V is TRBV20-1; no reliable D call. Germline lookup yields CDR1 DFQATT and CDR2 SNEGSKA (reference sequence). The length of the CDR3 is 12 residues. The V end lost 1 base, the J end lost 2 bases, and 4 bases lay between the germline ends. CDR3 amino acids: CSARGLTDTQYF. The CDR3 DNA sequence: TGCAGTGCTAGAGGACTCACAGATACGCAGTATTTT.

This clonotype was seen at least ten times. The chain carries TRBV27 and TRBJ2-5; no reliable D call. V was trimmed by 1 base and J by 5 bases, leaving 11 bases between them. The CDR3 totals 14 residues. Germline lookup yields CDR1 MNHEY and CDR2 SMNVEV (reference sequence). CDR3 coding DNA: TGTGCCAGCAGTTTATACCCGGGTGAGGAGACCCAGTACTTC. Encoded protein: CASSLYPGEETQYF.

Ten or more counts support this clonotype. The rearrangement uses TRBV5-6 and TRBJ2-3; no clear D gene. CDR3 length: 12 amino acids. V dropped 6 bases and J dropped 2 bases, with 7 bases sitting between them. Germline V gene data show CDR1 as SGHDT and CDR2 as YYEEEE. The CDR3: CASTQATDTQYF. The CDR3 bases are TGTGCCAGCACCCAGGCCACAGATACGCAGTATTTT.

The table lists this clonotype with a few counts. The chain carries TRBV30 and TRBJ2-7, with unresolved D. From germline, CDR1 is GTSNPN and CDR2 SVGIG (reference sequence). Trimming removed 4 bases from V and 2 bases from J, with 12 bases in between. The CDR3 spans 13 residues. The CDR3 sequence: CAWTNLDAYEQYF. The CDR3 region has the DNA TGTGCCTGGACCAACCTGGACGCCTACGAGCAGTACTTC.

This chain connects TRBV7-3 to TRBJ2-5; a weak D match, TRBD2 (7 bases). CDR3 length: 16 amino acids. Germline CDR1 reads SGHTA; CDR2 reads FQGTGA. V dropped 2 bases and J dropped 9 bases, with 22 bases sitting between them. DNA of the CDR3: TGTGCCAGCAGCTTATCCCCGGGGGCAGGGAGGGAGGCCCAGTACTTC. It codes for CASSLSPGAGREAQYF.